These T cell receptor beta chains were read from a single sample in a study of early T cells in non-severe SARS-CoV-2 infection. In TCRdb, the 5' RACE reads were re-called with MiXCR into one record per CDR3 protein. Here the sample spans 65,000 to 80,000 distinct CDR3 sequences, less than 15% being singletons. Sequenced sample: whole blood. Receptors originate from an adult who was a healthcare worker with PCR-confirmed SARS-CoV-2 infection or an uninfected control (not recorded which). CDR3s include the opening cysteine and the closing phenylalanine or tryptophan. The order of the fields is clone size, D gene, V gene, J gene, CDR3 protein, CDR3 DNA. D genes are given only for firm matches. Clone size is not always given. Where it is, it says once, few, many or a class for expanded clones.

few	.	TRBV19	TRBJ2-7	CASSIGGTYEQYF	TGTGCCAGTAGTATCGGGGGAACCTACGAGCAGTACTTC
.	.	TRBV12-3/TRBV12-4	TRBJ1-5	CASSLAGAFNQPQHF	TGTGCCAGCAGTTTAGCAGGGGCCTTCAATCAGCCCCAGCATTTT
.	.	TRBV3-1	TRBJ2-6	CASSQVGVGANVLTF	TGTGCCAGCAGCCAAGTAGGAGTTGGGGCCAACGTCCTGACTTTC
.	.	TRBV5-1	TRBJ2-1	CASSPPRGGVYNEQFF	TGCGCCAGCAGCCCCCCGAGGGGCGGGGTTTACAATGAGCAGTTCTTC
.	.	TRBV2	TRBJ2-1	CAGLYYSYNEQFF	TGTGCCGGACTATACTACTCCTACAATGAGCAGTTCTTC
.	.	TRBV18	TRBJ2-7	CASSPNDYEQYF	TGTGCCAGCTCACCAAACGATTACGAGCAGTACTTC
.	.	TRBV2	TRBJ1-3	CASSEDSLSGNTIYF	TGTGCCAGCAGTGAGGACAGCCTCTCTGGAAACACCATATATTTT
few	TRBD2	TRBV28	TRBJ2-5	CASSLQGLAGEQETQYF	TGTGCCAGCAGTTTACAGGGACTAGCGGGAGAGCAAGAGACCCAGTACTTC
few	.	TRBV9	TRBJ2-1	CASSVAWFDSDEQFF	TGTGCCAGCAGCGTAGCTTGGTTTGACTCGGATGAGCAGTTCTTC
few	.	TRBV6-1	TRBJ1-6	CASSGPWDGYNSPLHF	TGTGCCAGCAGTGGGCCTTGGGACGGATATAATTCACCCCTCCACTTT
few	.	TRBV18	TRBJ1-5	CASSPPGTLSNQPQHF	TGTGCCAGCTCACCACCGGGCACCCTTAGCAATCAGCCCCAGCATTTT
few	.	TRBV5-6	TRBJ2-7	CASSRGTYEQYF	TGTGCCAGCAGCCGCGGTACCTACGAGCAGTACTTC
.	.	TRBV11-2	TRBJ2-7	CASSLAEVSFGQYF	TGTGCCAGCAGCTTAGCTGAAGTAAGCTTCGGGCAGTACTTC
.	TRBD1	TRBV19	TRBJ2-2	CASHRDRGFTGELFF	TGTGCCAGTCACCGGGACAGGGGGTTTACCGGGGAGCTGTTTTTT
.	.	TRBV20-1	TRBJ1-2	CSASAQLTNYGYTF	TGCAGTGCTAGCGCGCAGTTGACGAACTATGGCTACACCTTC
.	TRBD1	TRBV7-9	TRBJ2-1	CASSFRDRGSYNEQFF	TGTGCCAGCAGCTTTCGGGACAGGGGGTCCTACAATGAGCAGTTCTTC
.	.	TRBV12-3/TRBV12-4	TRBJ2-7	CASSLGTRNRNYEQYF	TGTGCCAGCAGTTTAGGGACACGGAATAGGAACTACGAGCAGTACTTC
many	TRBD1	TRBV18	TRBJ1-1	CASAEQGRGPEAFF	TGTGCCAGCGCGGAACAGGGTAGGGGGCCTGAAGCTTTCTTT
many	.	TRBV7-8	TRBJ1-5	CASSDTARGRNQPQHF	TGTGCCAGCAGCGATACGGCCAGGGGTAGGAATCAGCCCCAGCATTTT
few	.	TRBV29-1	TRBJ2-5	CSVARVQETQYF	TGCAGCGTTGCGCGGGTTCAAGAGACCCAGTACTTC
few	.	TRBV20-1	TRBJ2-1	CSARIVQGPKNEQFF	TGCAGTGCTAGAATAGTGCAGGGTCCAAAAAATGAGCAGTTCTTC
many	.	TRBV10-3	TRBJ2-7	CAISESAGSSYEQYF	TGTGCCATCAGTGAATCGGCCGGGAGCTCCTACGAGCAGTACTTC
many	.	TRBV4-1	TRBJ1-4	CASSQGGANEKLFF	TGCGCCAGCAGCCAAGGAGGGGCTAATGAAAAACTGTTTTTT
few	.	TRBV5-6	TRBJ1-5	CASSSGGALSNQPQHF	TGTGCCAGCAGCTCCGGGGGGGCGCTGAGCAATCAGCCCCAGCATTTT
few	.	TRBV5-5	TRBJ2-3	CASSPEGGEDTQYF	TGTGCCAGCAGCCCCGAGGGGGGAGAAGATACGCAGTATTTT
.	.	TRBV6-1	TRBJ1-2	CASRVTADDYGYTF	TGTGCCAGCAGGGTGACGGCGGATGACTATGGCTACACCTTC
.	.	TRBV6-5	TRBJ1-2	CASSRAGQPYGYTF	TGTGCCAGCAGCCGTGCAGGACAGCCCTATGGCTACACCTTC
few	.	TRBV27	TRBJ1-3	CASCALHSGNTIYF	TGTGCCAGCTGCGCGCTCCACTCTGGAAACACCATATATTTT
.	.	TRBV7-9	TRBJ1-1	CASSLRGQPNTEAFF	TGTGCCAGCAGCTTAAGAGGGCAGCCTAACACTGAAGCTTTCTTT
many	.	TRBV18	TRBJ2-2	CASSQKDGSFLGGELFF	TGTGCCAGCTCACAAAAGGACGGATCCTTCTTGGGCGGGGAGCTGTTTTTT
.	TRBD2	TRBV20-1	TRBJ2-3	CSARVVSGGANTQYF	TGCAGTGCTAGGGTTGTGAGCGGGGGGGCAAATACGCAGTATTTT
.	.	TRBV20-1	TRBJ2-1	CSAPTSSSYNEQFF	TGCAGTGCGCCTACTAGCAGTTCCTACAATGAGCAGTTCTTC
few	.	TRBV18	TRBJ2-3	CASSPPGTVEDTQYF	TGTGCCAGCTCACCACCGGGAACGGTCGAAGATACGCAGTATTTT
few	.	TRBV6-6	TRBJ2-7	CASSYSGVSYEQYF	TGTGCCAGCAGTTACTCGGGGGTCTCCTACGAGCAGTACTTC
.	.	TRBV6-6	TRBJ1-1	CAGRRLENTEAFF	TGTGCCGGGCGACGGCTGGAGAACACTGAAGCTTTCTTT
few	.	TRBV12-3/TRBV12-4	TRBJ1-1	CASSFRAGSTEAFF	TGTGCCAGCAGTTTCAGGGCAGGTAGTACTGAAGCTTTCTTT
few	TRBD1	TRBV29-1	TRBJ2-7	CSVTPGQTYEQYF	TGCAGCGTTACCCCGGGACAGACCTACGAGCAGTACTTC
many	.	TRBV25-1	TRBJ2-5	CASSEYRLAQETQYF	TGTGCCAGCAGTGAATACCGGTTAGCCCAAGAGACCCAGTACTTC
few	.	TRBV20-1	TRBJ1-2	CSARTPYGYTF	TGCAGTGCTAGAACCCCCTATGGCTACACCTTC
many	.	TRBV2	TRBJ2-5	CAIQGQETQYF	TGTGCCATACAAGGACAAGAGACCCAGTACTTC
many	.	TRBV7-9	TRBJ2-1	CASSHGANEQFF	TGTGCCAGCAGCCACGGGGCTAATGAGCAGTTCTTC
few	.	TRBV9	TRBJ1-2	CASSSLQGYYGYTF	TGTGCCAGCAGCAGTCTGCAAGGGTACTATGGCTACACCTTC
many	TRBD1	TRBV24-1	TRBJ2-3	CATGPGTGVTDTQYF	TGTGCCACCGGACCCGGGACAGGAGTCACAGATACGCAGTATTTT
many	TRBD2	TRBV7-8	TRBJ2-7	CASSSNSGRANEQYF	TGTGCCAGCAGCTCGAACAGCGGGAGGGCAAACGAGCAGTACTTC
few	.	TRBV11-1	TRBJ2-7	CASSTGHGLYEQYF	TGTGCCAGCAGCACCGGACACGGACTCTACGAGCAGTACTTC
many	.	TRBV29-1	TRBJ2-3	CSVGRIPGDTQYF	TGCAGCGTTGGCCGCATACCCGGCGATACGCAGTATTTT
few	.	TRBV6-5	TRBJ1-1	CASSSPRENTEAFF	TGTGCCAGCAGCTCGCCCCGGGAAAACACTGAAGCTTTCTTT
.	TRBD2	TRBV6-1	TRBJ2-7	CASSLHSSGFNSYEQYF	TGTGCCAGCAGCCTCCACTCTAGCGGGTTCAATTCCTACGAGCAGTACTTC
medium-sized	TRBD1	TRBV15	TRBJ1-1	CATSTELGGHEAFF	TGTGCCACCAGCACAGAACTAGGGGGCCATGAAGCTTTCTTT
few	.	TRBV2	TRBJ2-1	CASSENGSPYNEQFF	TGTGCCAGCAGTGAAAACGGAAGCCCCTACAATGAGCAGTTCTTC
few	.	TRBV12-3/TRBV12-4	TRBJ1-1	CASSLVNTEAFF	TGTGCCAGCAGTCTCGTGAACACTGAAGCTTTCTTT
many	.	TRBV24-1	TRBJ2-7	CATSDSTIFEQYF	TGTGCCACCAGTGATTCCACGATCTTCGAGCAGTACTTC
.	.	TRBV3-1	TRBJ2-7	CASSQFRRPGLGGEQYF	TGTGCCAGCAGCCAATTTCGCCGACCCGGCTTAGGGGGCGAGCAGTACTTC
.	TRBD2	TRBV14	TRBJ2-3	CASSQELLAGADTQYF	TGTGCCAGCAGCCAAGAATTACTAGCGGGGGCCGATACGCAGTATTTT
many	.	TRBV7-2	TRBJ1-5	CASSLAGFQPQHF	TGTGCCAGCAGCTTAGCGGGGTTTCAGCCCCAGCATTTT
.	.	TRBV6-5	TRBJ2-5	CASSFSGTVLQETQYF	TGTGCCAGCAGTTTTAGCGGAACAGTCCTCCAAGAGACCCAGTACTTC
.	TRBD1	TRBV4-1	TRBJ1-5	CASSQPRQGANNQPQHF	TGCGCCAGCAGCCAACCTCGCCAGGGGGCCAACAATCAGCCCCAGCATTTT
few	.	TRBV28	TRBJ1-1	CASSLSGTEQRKNLAFF	TGTGCCAGCAGTTTAAGTGGAACCGAGCAAAGGAAGAATTTGGCTTTCTTT
.	.	TRBV5-1	TRBJ2-4	CASSPPASAKNIQYF	TGCGCCAGCAGCCCTCCGGCCTCAGCCAAAAACATTCAGTACTTC
few	TRBD1	TRBV12-3/TRBV12-4	TRBJ1-3	CASSFQGGGNTIYF	TGTGCCAGCAGTTTTCAGGGGGGTGGAAACACCATATATTTT